This entry lists 8 T cell receptor beta chains sequenced from one sample in a study of CD4 T cells in relation to SARS-CoV-2 and coronaviruses. Generated by immunoSEQ multiplex PCR, the TCRdb table keeps only in-frame clones and is missing some. The sample records about 26,000 clones, 73% being singletons. The antigens of these receptors remain unknown. Unexposed donor CD4+ T cells date from 2011-2018, before the COVID-19 pandemic. CD4+ T cells were isolated from the cells after nine to eleven days of culture. Sample: CD4+ T cells from PBMCs, cultured in vitro. The source is a human donor in good health.

The chain recombines TRBV10-3 with TRBJ2-1, with 7 bases that match TRBD2. The germline gives CDR1 ENHRY, CDR2 SYGVKD. This CDR3 is 15 amino acids long. Trimming cost V 0 bases and J 2 bases; bases outside gene matches: 1. The CDR3 sequence is CAISESSGTYNEQFF. In nucleotides, the CDR3 is TGTGCCATCAGTGAGTCCAGCGGGACCTACAATGAGCAGTTCTTC.

The J gene is TRBJ1-6, the V gene TRBV11-2; D call uncertain. The CDR3 extends over 12 amino acids. The germline CDR1 and CDR2 sequences are SGHAT and FQNNGV. V shed 5 bases and J shed 7 bases, with 6 bases lying between them. In nucleotides, the CDR3 is TGTGCCAGCAGCCCCATCAATTCACCCCTCCACTTT. As protein: CASSPINSPLHF.

The J gene is TRBJ2-3, the V gene TRBV29-1; TRBD2 aligns across 7 bases. In germline, CDR1 is SQVTM, CDR2 ANQGSEA. V trimming: 3 bases; J trimming: 5 bases; junction bases outside the gene matches: 11. CDR3 length: 15 amino acids. The CDR3: CSVEGGSEVLDTQYF. Written as DNA, the CDR3 is TGCAGCGTTGAGGGAGGGAGCGAAGTTCTAGATACGCAGTATTTT.

This clone came up a few times. The CDR3 nucleotides are TGTGCCATCAGTGAAAGGGACGAGCAGTACTTC. The encoded protein is CAISERDEQYF. The rearrangement uses TRBV10-3 and TRBJ2-7; D is unresolved. The CDR3 length is 11 residues. The germline V and J ends were trimmed by 3 bases and 5 bases, with 5 bases remaining between them. Germline V gene data show CDR1 as ENHRY and CDR2 as SYGVKD.

V and J are TRBV5-1 and TRBJ2-5; TRBD2 is a possible D gene (6 bases). Deletions cut 0 bases from V and 3 bases from J, with 21 bases between. CDR3 length: 18 amino acids. Germline V lookup: CDR1 SGHRS, CDR2 YFSETQ. CDR3 amino acids: CASSLGWEAGAIKETQYF. In DNA, the CDR3 is TGCGCCAGCAGCTTGGGTTGGGAGGCCGGAGCGATAAAAGAGACCCAGTACTTC.

Note on this clone: This specimen includes other DNA sequences encoding the same CDR3. The chain joins TRBV5-4 to TRBJ2-5; 12 positions agree with TRBD2. This CDR3 contains 16 residues. CDR1 is SGHNT and CDR2 is YYREEE in the germline V gene (reference sequence). The ends lost 4 bases at V and 0 bases at J; junction bases unmatched: 4. CDR3 loop: CASSLGLAGNQETQYF. The CDR3 DNA sequence: TGTGCCAGCAGCCTCGGACTAGCGGGGAACCAAGAGACCCAGTACTTC. Full variable domain (rest looked up from reference TRBV5-4 and TRBJ2-5): ETGVTQSPTHLIKTRGQQVTLRCSSQSGHNTVSWYQQALGQGPQFIFQYYREEENGRGNFPPRFSGLQFPNYSSELNVNALELDDSALYLCASSLGLAGNQETQYFGPGTRLLVL.

The CDR3 region is CASSPDTASGNQPQHF. CDR3 nucleotides: TGTGCCAGCAGCCCTGACACGGCGTCCGGCAATCAGCCCCAGCATTTT. This chain uses TRBV6-2 or TRBV6-3 with TRBJ1-5; the D is unclear. Trimming removed 6 bases from V and 2 bases from J, with 17 bases in between. The CDR3 extends over 16 amino acids. Germline CDR1 is MNHEY and CDR2 is SVGEGT.

V gene TRBV11-2 combines with J gene TRBJ2-5; 7 nucleotides line up with TRBD2. CDR3 length: 15 residues. CDR1 and CDR2 from the germline V gene are SGHAT and FQNNGV. The V segment lost 4 bases and the J segment 2 bases; nucleotides outside the gene matches: 7. The CDR3 sequence is CASSSLRGEQETQYF. CDR3 coding DNA: TGTGCCAGCAGCTCCCTCCGGGGGGAACAAGAGACCCAGTACTTC. The full variable domain, rest sourced from reference TRBV11-2 and TRBJ2-5, is EAGVAQSPRYKIIEKRQSVAFWCNPISGHATLYWYQQILGQGPKLLIQFQNNGVVDDSQLPKDRFSAERLKGVDSTLKIQPAKLEDSAVYLCASSSLRGEQETQYFGPGTRLLVL.